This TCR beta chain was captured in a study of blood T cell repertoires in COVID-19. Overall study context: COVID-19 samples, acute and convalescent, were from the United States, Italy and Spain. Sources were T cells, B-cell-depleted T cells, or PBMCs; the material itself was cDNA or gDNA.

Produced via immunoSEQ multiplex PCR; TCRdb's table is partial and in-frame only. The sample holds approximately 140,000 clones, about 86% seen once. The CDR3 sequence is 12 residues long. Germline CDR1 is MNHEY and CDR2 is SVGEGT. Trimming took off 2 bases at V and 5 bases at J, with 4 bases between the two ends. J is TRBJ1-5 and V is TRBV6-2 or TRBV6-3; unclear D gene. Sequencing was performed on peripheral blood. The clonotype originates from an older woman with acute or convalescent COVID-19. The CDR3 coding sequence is TGTGCCAGCAGTTACCGAGATCAGCCCCAGCATTTT. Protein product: CASSYRDQPQHF.